A single sample is the source of the 15 T cell receptor beta chains below, sequenced in a study of Ad26.COV2.S vaccination and SARS-CoV-2 variants. Produced via immunoSEQ multiplex PCR; TCRdb's table is partial and in-frame only. The table lists about 440,000 clones, 90% of them singletons, with approximately 4.5% in the top ten. This sample's treatment: roughly 18 received Ad26.COV2.S at low or high dose, single or two shots; roughly five received placebo; per-sample allocation not given. Specimen acquisition occurred on day 63 following the initial vaccine or placebo injection. Sequenced material: peripheral blood, taken in a trial of Ad26.COV2.S vaccine versus placebo. Receptors originate from a person between 18 and 60 years old who received the Ad26.COV2.S COVID-19 vaccine or a placebo.

This clone was seen many times. The chain carries TRBV27 and TRBJ2-2; 10 bases align to TRBD2. V gave up 5 bases and J gave up 4 bases; unmatched junction bases: 1. CDR1 and CDR2 from the germline V gene are MNHEY and SMNVEV (reference sequence). This CDR3 region has 14 residues. For the CDR3, the DNA is TGTGCCAGCAGTAGCGGGAGGGCCACCGGGGAGCTGTTTTTT. As protein: CASSSGRATGELFF.

V usage is TRBV6-6 and J usage is TRBJ1-2; D is uncertain. Deletions cut 4 bases from V and 4 bases from J, with 10 bases between. The CDR3 is 13 amino acids. CDR1 is MNHNY and CDR2 is SVGAGI in the germline V gene (reference sequence). The CDR3 DNA follows: TGTGCCAGCAGTTTAGAGCGGGGCTATGGCTACACCTTC. This gives the protein CASSLERGYGYTF.

The chain has TRBV7-8 and TRBJ2-3, with D possibly being TRBD1 (7 bases). Trimming removed 0 bases from V and 0 bases from J, with 10 bases in between. Germline-derived CDR1 and CDR2 are SGHVS and FQNEAQ. This CDR3 region has 16 residues. CDR3 in DNA: TGTGCCAGCAGCTTAGCGACAGGGACTAGCACAGATACGCAGTATTTT. It encodes CASSLATGTSTDTQYF.

This chain joins TRBV12-5 and TRBJ2-7; TRBD1 matches at 10 bases. Per the germline V gene, CDR1 is LGHNT and CDR2 is FRNRAP. The trim removed 6 bases at V and 6 bases at J, leaving 8 bases unmatched. CDR3 length: 14 residues. Written as DNA, the CDR3 is TGTGCTAGTGGCCCCGGGACAGGGGACGGCGAGCAGTACTTC. It specifies CASGPGTGDGEQYF.

The J gene is TRBJ1-1, the V gene TRBV12-3 or TRBV12-4; D remains ambiguous. With 6 bases removed from V and 6 bases from J, the gap between germline ends came to 11 bases. This CDR3 has 12 amino acids. CDR3 sequence reads: CASSTSWAEAFF. The CDR3, as DNA: TGTGCCAGCAGCACCTCGTGGGCTGAAGCTTTCTTT.

V and J are TRBV4-2 and TRBJ1-1; D is perhaps TRBD1 (5 bases). The CDR3 is 19 residues long. The germline V gene encodes CDR1 LGHNA and CDR2 YNFKEQ. V lost 5 bases to trimming and J lost 2 bases, with 27 bases between them. The DNA for the CDR3 is TGTGCCAGCAGCTTCCACAGGACACACACCTCCTTAGGAAACACTGAAGCTTTCTTT. This translates into CASSFHRTHTSLGNTEAFF.

This rearrangement joins TRBV28 to TRBJ1-6; no reliable D call. V lost 6 bases and J lost 0, with 12 bases in between. Germline lookup yields CDR1 MDHEN and CDR2 SYDVKM. This CDR3 comprises 16 residues. DNA of the CDR3: TGTGCCAGCAGCTCCAGCTGGAGCTCCTATAATTCACCCCTCCACTTT. This codes for CASSSSWSSYNSPLHF.

This chain uses TRBV28 with TRBJ2-1; D is uncertain. In germline, CDR1 is MDHEN, CDR2 SYDVKM. Trimming left V 11 bases short and J 7 bases short, with 12 bases between. This CDR3 comprises 11 residues. The DNA for the CDR3 is TGTGCCTGCGCCCACATTAATGAGCAGTTCTTC. Translation: CACAHINEQFF.

The chain recombines TRBV5-6 with TRBJ2-5; D ambiguous. This CDR3 is built from 15 residues. Trimming cost V 4 bases and J 5 bases, with 18 bases left between them. Germline-derived CDR1 and CDR2 are SGHDT and YYEEEE. The CDR3 sequence is CASSVIRGSEETQYF. CDR3 nucleotides: TGTGCCAGCAGCGTAATTCGTGGTAGTGAGGAGACCCAGTACTTC. Filled out from reference TRBV5-6 and TRBJ2-5, the complete variable domain reads DAGVTQSPTHLIKTRGQQVTLRCSPKSGHDTVSWYQQALGQGPQFIFQYYEEEERQRGNFPDRFSGHQFPNYSSELNVNALLLGDSALYLCASSVIRGSEETQYFGPGTRLLVL.

The chain has TRBV24-1 and TRBJ2-4; 16 bases are shared with TRBD2. The germline CDR1 and CDR2 sequences are KGHDR and SFDVKD. The CDR3 contains 16 residues. The junction had 2 bases not matched to a gene; V was cut back by 4 bases and J by 6 bases. The CDR3 loop reads CATSEGTSGRGNIQYF. DNA of the CDR3: TGTGCCACCAGTGAAGGGACTAGCGGGAGGGGAAACATTCAGTACTTC.

This clone was seen once. This chain uses TRBV5-1 with TRBJ2-7; 8 positions match TRBD1. V lost 1 base and J lost 3; bases outside the gene matches: 15. The length of the CDR3 is 18 residues. CDR1 and CDR2 from the germline V gene are SGHRS and YFSETQ. The CDR3 reads CASSLSQTGEKGGYEQYF. Here the CDR3 DNA reads TGCGCCAGCAGCTTGAGCCAGACAGGGGAAAAAGGTGGCTACGAGCAGTACTTC.

In DNA, the CDR3 is TGTGCCAGCAGCCACAGGACAGCGTCCGAGCAGTACTTC. Encoded protein: CASSHRTASEQYF. This chain links TRBV3-1 (or the pseudogene TRBV3-2) with TRBJ2-7, with a tentative D call TRBD1 (6 bases). Germline V CDR1 and CDR2: LGHDT, YNNKEL (reference sequence). V was pared by 3 bases and J by 6 bases, with 12 bases between. The CDR3 runs 13 residues.

This rearrangement joins TRBV10-3 to TRBJ2-3; no clear D. The CDR3 is made up of 14 amino acids. The germline V gene has CDR1 ENHRY and CDR2 SYGVKD. V was pared by 6 bases and J by 7 bases, with 17 bases between. DNA of the CDR3: TGTGCCATCAGCGTAACAGACCGCACTTATACGCAGTATTTT. This gives the protein CAISVTDRTYTQYF.

V gene TRBV10-3 combines with J gene TRBJ2-7; 12 nucleotides agree with TRBD2. V trimming: 10 bases; J trimming: 4 bases; junction bases outside the gene matches: 11. CDR1 is ENHRY, CDR2 SYGVKD, per germline. This CDR3 spans 15 amino acids. The CDR3 DNA is TGTGCCACCCGTGGGCCGACTAGCGGGAGTTACGAGCAGTACTTC. Translated: CATRGPTSGSYEQYF.

The chain is built from TRBV7-2 and TRBJ2-5; TRBD2 aligns across 10 bases. Germline V gene sequence: CDR1 SGHTA, CDR2 FQGNSA. The CDR3 contains 14 residues. Unmatched junction bases numbered 4, after V lost 4 bases and J lost 5 bases. In DNA form, the CDR3 reads TGTGCCAGCAGCTCCAGCGGGAGGGGGGAGACCCAGTACTTC. This gives the protein CASSSSGRGETQYF.